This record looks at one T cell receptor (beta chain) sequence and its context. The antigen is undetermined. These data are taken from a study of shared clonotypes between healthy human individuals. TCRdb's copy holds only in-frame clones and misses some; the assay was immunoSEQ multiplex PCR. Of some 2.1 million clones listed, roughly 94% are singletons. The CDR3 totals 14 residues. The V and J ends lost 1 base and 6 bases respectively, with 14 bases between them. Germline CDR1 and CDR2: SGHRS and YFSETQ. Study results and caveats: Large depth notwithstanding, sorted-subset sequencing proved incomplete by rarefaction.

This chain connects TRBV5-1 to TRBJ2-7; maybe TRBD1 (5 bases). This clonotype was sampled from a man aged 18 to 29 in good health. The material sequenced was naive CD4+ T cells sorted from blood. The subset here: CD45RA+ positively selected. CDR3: CASSLSQGPSEQYF. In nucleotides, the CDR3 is TGCGCCAGCAGCTTGTCCCAGGGCCCAAGCGAGCAGTACTTC.